The 16 T cell receptor beta chains below all came from one sample that was sequenced in a study of blood T cells in healthy people across ages. Using a J-beta primer mix together with a sample-barcoded 5' primer, a second PCR was run for roughly 6 to 12 cycles. Using its own MiXCR run on the 5' RACE reads, TCRdb lists one record per CDR3 protein. The sample lists about 720,000 distinct CDR3 sequences; around a quarter were seen once. These same data were also listed under a study on T cells of mothers and their children.

Specimen: blood. These receptors were obtained from a boy between 10 and 17 years old in good health.

This chain connects TRBV12-3 or TRBV12-4 to TRBJ1-6; perhaps TRBD1 as D (6 bases). This CDR3 spans 14 amino acids. With 5 bases removed from V and 14 bases from J, the gap between germline ends came to 19 bases. The CDR3 DNA sequence: TGTGCCAGCAGTCACCGGGGGCCTAAGGGGGCCCTCCACTTT. It yields the protein CASSHRGPKGALHF.

The J gene is TRBJ2-5, the V gene TRBV10-3, with TRBD2 matching over 13 bases. The DNA end lines up better with TRBJ2-1; the J call may be wrong. The length of the CDR3 is 17 residues. Germline CDR1 reads ENHRY; CDR2 reads SYGVKD. The CDR3: CAISGPRTSGGPNEQFF. In DNA form, the CDR3 reads TGTGCCATCAGTGGGCCCCGGACTAGCGGGGGTCCCAATGAGCAGTTCTTC.

In nucleotides, the CDR3 is TGTGCCCTGCGACGGGACGAATCTTACGAGCAGTACTTC. Encoded protein: CALRRDESYEQYF. V and J are TRBV6-4 and TRBJ2-7, with D perhaps given as TRBD1 or TRBD2 (5 bases each). Trimming took 11 bases from V and 4 from J, leaving 18 bases between them. Germline CDR1 is MRHNA and CDR2 is SNTAGT. The length of the CDR3 is 13 residues.

The V and J genes are TRBV7-8 and TRBJ1-1, with D unclear. The CDR3 runs 15 residues. CDR1 and CDR2 from the germline V gene are SGHVS and FQNEAQ. V was cut by 2 bases and J by 5 bases, with 15 bases left in between. CDR3 nucleotides: TGTGCCAGCAGCTTATCGGACGGCGTCCGGACTGAAGCTTTCTTT. This codes for CASSLSDGVRTEAFF.

This clonotype was detected a few times. The V and J genes are TRBV5-5 and TRBJ2-7; D is unclear. This CDR3 has 12 residues. The germline V and J ends were trimmed by 2 bases and 5 bases, with 8 bases remaining between them. In germline, CDR1 is SGHKS, CDR2 YYEKEE (reference sequence). Here the CDR3 DNA reads TGTGCCAGCAGCTTTAGGTCGGACGAGCAGTACTTC. Its protein is CASSFRSDEQYF.

This clonotype was seen a handful of times. This CDR3 is CASSFTLQGRGEQFF. The CDR3 DNA reads TGTGCCAGCAGTTTTACTTTGCAGGGAAGGGGTGAGCAGTTCTTC. The genes are TRBV12-3 or TRBV12-4 and TRBJ2-1, with a weak D call TRBD1 (5 bases). CDR3 length equals 15 residues. Trimming removed 3 bases from V and 9 bases from J, with 18 bases in between.

The rearrangement joins TRBV7-9 to TRBJ2-7; 9 bases align to TRBD2. Losses at the gene ends were 2 bases for V and 5 bases for J; bases not matched to a gene: 7. CDR3 length: 15 amino acids. Germline lookup yields CDR1 SEHNR and CDR2 FQNEAQ (reference sequence). The CDR3 bases are TGTGCCAGCAGCTTATTAGGCGGGGGGGCCGACGAGCAGTACTTC. This translates into CASSLLGGGADEQYF.

This clonotype turned up a few times. The V gene is TRBV5-1, the J gene TRBJ2-3; 14 bases agree with TRBD2. CDR3 length: 14 amino acids. Germline V gene data show CDR1 as SGHRS and CDR2 as YFSETQ. Trimming cost V 4 bases and J 15 bases; bases outside gene matches: 10. CDR3 residues: CASSPMTSGGAEYF. CDR3 DNA sequence: TGCGCCAGCAGCCCTATGACTAGCGGGGGGGCTGAATATTTT.

This chain connects TRBV24-1 to TRBJ2-1; D is ambiguous. The CDR3 consists of 16 residues. Germline loops: CDR1 KGHDR, CDR2 SFDVKD. Trimming removed 7 bases at V and 0 bases at J, with 15 bases between. Written as DNA, the CDR3 is TGTGCCACCAGCCAGAGTTTTATAAGCTCCTACAATGAGCAGTTCTTC. Translation gives CATSQSFISSYNEQFF.

This chain links TRBV27 with TRBJ2-1; 7 bases are shared with TRBD1. Germline V gives CDR1 MNHEY, CDR2 SMNVEV (reference sequence). This CDR3 is built from 15 residues. The V segment lost 6 bases and the J segment 5 bases; nucleotides outside the gene matches: 10. CDR3 in amino acids: CASSPRRDSHNEQFF. The CDR3 DNA sequence: TGTGCCAGCAGCCCTCGCAGGGACAGTCACAATGAGCAGTTCTTC.

The J gene is TRBJ1-1, the V gene TRBV29-1; D might be TRBD1 (6 bases). This CDR3 contains 13 residues. V was shortened by 1 base and J by 6 bases, with 12 bases between the two germline ends. Germline V gene lookup returns CDR1 SQVTM and CDR2 ANQGSEA. In DNA, the CDR3 is TGCAGCGTTGAAGCGACCAGGGGTTCTGAAGCTTTCTTT. It translates to CSVEATRGSEAFF.

V is TRBV6-5 and J is TRBJ2-3; D might be TRBD2 (7 bases). The V and J ends lost 6 bases and 4 bases respectively, with 11 bases between them. Germline V gene data show CDR1 as MNHEY and CDR2 as SVGAGI. CDR3 size: 13 residues. This CDR3 reads CASRRGGADTQYF. CDR3 sequence (DNA): TGTGCCAGCAGGAGAGGGGGGGCAGATACGCAGTATTTT.

This clonotype was observed a few times. The chain combines TRBV5-1 with TRBJ1-1, with TRBD1 identical over 9 bases. Losses at the gene ends were 7 bases for V and 1 base for J; bases not matched to a gene: 8. This CDR3 is 15 amino acids long. Per germline, CDR1 SGHRS and CDR2 YFSETQ. The CDR3 coding sequence is TGCGCCAGCGGCCCGGGACAGGGTTGGAACACTGAAGCTTTCTTT. It is translated as CASGPGQGWNTEAFF.

This clonotype was recorded at least ten times. V gene TRBV10-2 combines with J gene TRBJ2-5, with TRBD2 matching over 7 bases. Germline V lookup: CDR1 WSHSY, CDR2 SAAADI. This CDR3 is 14 amino acids long. The ends lost 6 bases at V and 0 bases at J; junction bases unmatched: 4. CDR3 DNA sequence: TGCGCCAGCAGCCCTAGCGGATACCAAGAGACCCAGTACTTC. It encodes CASSPSGYQETQYF.

A few counts support this clonotype. Here the CDR3 omits its conserved ending phenylalanine or tryptophan, so a read error is the likely source. The DNA is omitted, as the CDR3 cannot be located on it reliably, and the CDR3 follows TCRdb's listing. The chain joins TRBV20-1 to TRBJ2-3; the table's D call, TRBD2, was not checked against the DNA. CDR1 DFQATT and CDR2 SNEGSKA come from the germline V gene (reference sequence). With termini counted, the CDR3 has 9 amino acids. CDR3: CSASPGRTI.

This clonotype showed up just a few times. V gene TRBV7-9 combines with J gene TRBJ2-7; D call uncertain. The CDR3 runs to 14 residues. V lost 2 bases, J lost 3 bases, and 11 bases lay in between. Germline loops: CDR1 SEHNR, CDR2 FQNEAQ (reference sequence). The CDR3 loop reads CASSLSLDFYEQYF. The CDR3 coding sequence is TGTGCCAGCAGCTTATCTCTTGACTTCTACGAGCAGTACTTC.